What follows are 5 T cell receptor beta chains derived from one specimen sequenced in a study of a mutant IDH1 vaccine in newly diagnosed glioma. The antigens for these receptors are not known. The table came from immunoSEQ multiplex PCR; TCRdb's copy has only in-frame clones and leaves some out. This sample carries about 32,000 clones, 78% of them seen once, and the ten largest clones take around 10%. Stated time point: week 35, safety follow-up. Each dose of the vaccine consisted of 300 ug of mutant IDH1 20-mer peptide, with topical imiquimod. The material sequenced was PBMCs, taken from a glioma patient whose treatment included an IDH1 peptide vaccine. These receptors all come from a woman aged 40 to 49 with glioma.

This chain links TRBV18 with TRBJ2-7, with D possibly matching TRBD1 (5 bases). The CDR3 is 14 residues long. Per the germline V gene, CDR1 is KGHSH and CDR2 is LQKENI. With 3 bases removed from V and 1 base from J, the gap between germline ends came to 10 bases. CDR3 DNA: TGTGCCAGCTCACCCGCCCCAGGGTCCTACGAGCAGTACTTC. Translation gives CASSPAPGSYEQYF. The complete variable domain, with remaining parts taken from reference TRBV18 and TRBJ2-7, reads NAGVMQNPRHLVRRRGQEARLRCSPMKGHSHVYWYRQLPEEGLKFMVYLQKENIIDESGMPKERFSAEFPKEGPSILRIQQVVRGDSAAYFCASSPAPGSYEQYFGPGTRLTVT.

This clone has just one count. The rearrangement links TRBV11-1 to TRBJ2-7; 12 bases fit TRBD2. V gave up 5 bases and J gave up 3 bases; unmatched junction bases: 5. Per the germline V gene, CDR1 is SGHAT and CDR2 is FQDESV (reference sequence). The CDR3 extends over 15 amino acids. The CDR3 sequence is CASSQTSGGLYEQYF. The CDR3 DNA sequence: TGTGCCAGCAGCCAGACTAGCGGGGGTCTCTACGAGCAGTACTTC.

CDR3 protein: CASSSFGDVEREKLFF. The CDR3 DNA reads as TGTGCCAGCAGCTCCTTCGGGGACGTGGAGAGAGAAAAACTGTTTTTT. The V call is TRBV7-9, the J call TRBJ1-4, with a tentative D call TRBD1 (5 bases). This CDR3 is 16 amino acids long. V gave up 4 bases and J gave up 8 bases, with 20 bases separating them. Germline-derived CDR1 and CDR2 are SEHNR and FQNEAQ (reference sequence).

As DNA, the CDR3 is TGTGCCAGCAGTCTTCTAGCGGGGGGGCCGAATGAGCAGTTCTTC. Encoded protein: CASSLLAGGPNEQFF. The V call is TRBV6-5, the J call TRBJ2-1, with 12 bases aligning to TRBD2. Germline CDR1 MNHEY, CDR2 SVGAGI. The CDR3 has 15 amino acids. Germline trimming cut 5 bases from V and 7 bases from J; bases unmatched to any gene: 6.

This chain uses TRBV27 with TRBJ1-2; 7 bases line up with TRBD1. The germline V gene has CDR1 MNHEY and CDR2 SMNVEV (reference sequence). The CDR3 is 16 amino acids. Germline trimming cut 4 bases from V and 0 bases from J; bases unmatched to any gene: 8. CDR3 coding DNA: TGTGCCAGCAGTTCTTCCGGGGGACAGTCTAACTATGGCTACACCTTC. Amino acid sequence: CASSSSGGQSNYGYTF.